The clone carrying this T cell receptor beta chain was observed a single time. The antigen is undetermined. This record comes from a study of T cells in tumors after PD-1 blockade. Overall study context: Patients received pembrolizumab 200 mg every 3 weeks or cemiplimab 350 mg every 2 weeks. Mean per blood sample: 95,000 to 130,000 templates (roughly 22,000-270,000), some 36,000 unique clonotypes. Study results and caveats: Some novel exhausted tumor clones appeared in pre-treatment blood, suggesting peripheral recruitment.

TCRdb's copy holds only in-frame clones and misses some; the assay was immunoSEQ multiplex PCR. This table has 34,000 or so clones, 73% appearing once. Genomic DNA template from tumor biopsies or peripheral blood, roughly 550 ng to 6,004 ng input. The source is a human donor with basal cell carcinoma. The sample in question was PBMCs, obtained after anti-PD-1 treatment.

The CDR3 loop is CASSVATGRVHGYTF. The CDR3 nucleotides read TGTGCCAGCAGCGTAGCTACAGGGAGGGTCCATGGCTACACCTTC. The rearrangement joins TRBV9 to TRBJ1-2; maybe TRBD1 (6 bases). Germline V lookup: CDR1 SGDLS, CDR2 YYNGEE. Trimming took off 0 bases at V and 6 bases at J, with 15 bases between the two ends. The CDR3 is made up of 15 amino acids.